This entry lists 17 T cell receptor beta chains sequenced from one sample in a study of blood T cell repertoires in COVID-19. Only in-frame clones appear in the TCRdb table, and some are missing; sequencing was by immunoSEQ multiplex PCR. The sample has 200,000 to 250,000 clones, more than 75% seen once. The sequenced sample consisted of PBMCs or T cells enriched from blood (not recorded which). These TCRs come from a young man with acute COVID-19.

This chain joins TRBV2 and TRBJ1-2; D possibly corresponds to TRBD1 (5 bases). Germline loops: CDR1 SNHLY, CDR2 FYNNEI. V was trimmed by 7 bases and J by 2 bases, leaving 8 bases between them. This CDR3 has 12 amino acids. CDR3 nucleotides: TGTGCCAGCACAGACAGCAACTATGGCTACACCTTC. Translating it yields CASTDSNYGYTF.

The gene calls are TRBV19 and TRBJ2-7, with 14 bases identical to TRBD2. The J segment lost 4 bases and the V segment lost 4 bases, leaving 6 bases of the junction unmatched. The V gene's germline CDR1 is LNHDA and CDR2 SQIVND (reference sequence). The CDR3 is 16 amino acids. CDR3 region: CASSTPGTSGGYEQYF. CDR3 nucleotides: TGTGCCAGTAGTACCCCCGGGACTAGCGGGGGATACGAGCAGTACTTC.

This clone was seen only once. The V call is TRBV21-1, the J call TRBJ1-6; TRBD1 is the table's D call and was not checked against the DNA. TRBV21-1 is described as a pseudogene. CDR3 size: 13 residues. This CDR3 reads CASSAGTGSPLHF. In nucleotides, the CDR3 is TGTGCCAGCAGCGCCGGGACAGGATCACCCCTCCACTTT.

For the CDR3, the DNA is TGTGCCAGCAGCCAAGGCGGGGGAAGTGGGAGCCCCCAGCATTTT. It codes for CASSQGGGSGSPQHF. The chain carries TRBV3-1 (or the pseudogene TRBV3-2) and TRBJ1-5, with a weak D call TRBD1 (5 bases). The V gene's germline CDR1 is LGHDT and CDR2 YNNKEL (reference sequence). The CDR3 totals 15 residues. Trimming left V 1 base short and J 10 bases short, with 17 bases between.

The chain recombines TRBV5-4 with TRBJ1-2, with 7 nucleotides matching TRBD1. The CDR3 has 14 residues. V shed 4 bases and J 2 bases; nucleotides not matched to a gene: 5. Germline CDR1 reads SGHNT; CDR2 reads YYREEE (reference sequence). DNA for the CDR3: TGTGCCAGCAGCCCTGGACAGGCGAACTATGGCTACACCTTC. Amino acid sequence: CASSPGQANYGYTF.

This clone was observed a few times. The chain couples TRBV10-3 to TRBJ1-4, with 8 bases fitting TRBD1. The J segment lost 6 bases and the V segment lost 10 bases, leaving 7 bases of the junction unmatched. Germline loops: CDR1 ENHRY, CDR2 SYGVKD. The CDR3 runs 13 residues. The CDR3 DNA reads as TGTGCCACTGCCAGGGGGCGCGATGAAAAACTGTTTTTT. It yields the protein CATARGRDEKLFF.

The rearrangement links TRBV28 to TRBJ1-2, with 7 positions matching TRBD1. This CDR3 has 15 amino acids. V lost 6 bases, J lost 1 base, and 8 bases stayed unmatched. Per germline, CDR1 MDHEN and CDR2 SYDVKM. The CDR3 coding sequence is TGTGCCAGCAGGAGTTTGGACAGGAGTAACTATGGCTACACCTTC. It specifies CASRSLDRSNYGYTF.

This chain connects TRBV5-6 to TRBJ1-2; 9 bases fit TRBD1. The CDR3 extends over 15 amino acids. The V gene's germline CDR1 is SGHDT and CDR2 YYEEEE. V was clipped by 3 bases and J by 3 bases; unmatched bases: 6. The CDR3 nucleotides read TGTGCCAGCAGCTCTCTTGGGGACAGGGACTATGGCTACACCTTC. Encoded protein: CASSSLGDRDYGYTF. Full variable domain (rest looked up from reference TRBV5-6 and TRBJ1-2): DAGVTQSPTHLIKTRGQQVTLRCSPKSGHDTVSWYQQALGQGPQFIFQYYEEEERQRGNFPDRFSGHQFPNYSSELNVNALLLGDSALYLCASSSLGDRDYGYTFGSGTRLTVV.

The genes are TRBV6-4 and TRBJ1-2, with a weak D call TRBD1 (5 bases). From germline, CDR1 is MRHNA and CDR2 SNTAGT. V lost 2 bases and J lost 8, with 18 bases in between. The CDR3 extends over 15 amino acids. The CDR3 DNA reads as TGTGCCAGCAGTGACCCGGGGTCCCCGGGGGAAGGCTACACCTTC. Amino acid sequence: CASSDPGSPGEGYTF.

The chain links TRBV19 to TRBJ2-6, with TRBD1 matching 8 bases. Germline CDR1 LNHDA, CDR2 SQIVND (reference sequence). The CDR3 runs 16 residues. V gave up 11 bases and J gave up 0 bases; unmatched junction bases: 9. CDR3 in amino acids: CAARQGSISGANVLTF. The CDR3 coding sequence is TGTGCCGCCCGACAGGGGTCTATCTCTGGGGCCAACGTCCTGACTTTC.

This chain connects TRBV27 to TRBJ2-7; 10 bases line up with TRBD1. The CDR3 is 14 amino acids. The V and J ends lost 6 bases and 7 bases, in that order; junction bases with no gene match: 9. CDR1 is MNHEY, CDR2 SMNVEV, per germline (reference sequence). In DNA form, the CDR3 reads TGTGCCAGCAGCCTCCGGGACAGGGGTGAAGAGCAGTACTTC. This encodes CASSLRDRGEEQYF.

V usage is TRBV6-6 and J usage is TRBJ1-5, with 8 positions matching TRBD1. Looked up from germline, CDR1 is MNHNY and CDR2 is SVGAGI (reference sequence). The CDR3 has 17 residues. The trim removed 5 bases at V and 0 bases at J, leaving 9 bases unmatched. CDR3 region: CASSPRTGRTSNQPQHF. The DNA of the CDR3 is TGTGCCAGCAGTCCACGGACAGGGCGGACTAGCAATCAGCCCCAGCATTTT.

This clone occurred once. The CDR3 DNA is TGTGCCAGCAGTCCGACGGTAGCGTCATCCTACGAGCAGTACTTC. Translating gives CASSPTVASSYEQYF. This chain links TRBV27 with TRBJ2-7, with D tentatively TRBD2 (5 bases). The V end was cut by 5 bases, the J end by 1 base, with 15 bases between. Germline CDR1 reads MNHEY; CDR2 reads SMNVEV (reference sequence). The CDR3 consists of 15 residues.

This rearrangement joins TRBV25-1 to TRBJ2-4; no clear D. CDR3 length: 11 amino acids. V was trimmed by 3 bases and J by 10 bases, leaving 7 bases between them. Per germline, CDR1 MGHDK and CDR2 SYGVNS. DNA for the CDR3: TGTGCCAGCAGTGACTTCTCTATTCAGTACTTC. It codes for CASSDFSIQYF. Full variable domain (outside the CDR3, taken from reference TRBV25-1 and TRBJ2-4): EADIYQTPRYLVIGTGKKITLECSQTMGHDKMYWYQQDPGMELHLIHYSYGVNSTEKGDLSSESTVSRIRTEHFPLTLESARPSHTSQYLCASSDFSIQYFGAGTRLSVL.

The chain couples TRBV11-2 to TRBJ1-2; D remains unclear. Per germline, CDR1 SGHAT and CDR2 FQNNGV. There are 12 residues in the CDR3. The V and J ends lost 2 bases and 5 bases respectively, with 6 bases between them. The CDR3 sequence is CASSLSGYGYTF. DNA for the CDR3: TGTGCCAGCAGCTTATCGGGGTATGGCTACACCTTC.

CDR3: CASGLAGQANSPLHF. The DNA for the CDR3 is TGTGCCAGTGGGCTCGCCGGACAGGCTAATTCACCCCTCCACTTT. The V gene is TRBV9, the J gene TRBJ1-6; 7 bases map to TRBD1. Germline CDR1 is SGDLS and CDR2 is YYNGEE. The CDR3 extends over 15 amino acids. Unmatched junction bases numbered 11, after V lost 8 bases and J lost 6 bases.

V usage is TRBV9 and J usage is TRBJ2-6; D is unresolved. The CDR3 sequence is 20 residues long. CDR1 is SGDLS, CDR2 YYNGEE, per germline. V gave up 1 base and J gave up 0 bases, with 20 bases separating them. CDR3 bases: TGTGCCAGCAGCGTAAGGATAAATCCAGGCCCGATCTCTGGGGCCAACGTCCTGACTTTC. It specifies CASSVRINPGPISGANVLTF.